This T cell receptor (beta chain) was documented in a study of blood T cell repertoires in COVID-19. Across the study: Sites in the United States, Italy and Spain provided acute and convalescent COVID-19 samples. The analysed material was cDNA or gDNA that came from T cells, B-cell-depleted T cells, or PBMCs.

Seattle patients were enrolled during active infection and followed longitudinally. The germline CDR1 and CDR2 sequences are SGHTA and FQGNSA. Trimming took 1 base from V and 4 from J, leaving 14 bases between them. The CDR3 totals 17 residues. The repertoire was sequenced with immunoSEQ multiplex PCR; TCRdb's copy has only in-frame clones and lacks some. Here the sample spans about 260,000 clones, approximately 88% being singletons. The sequence came from a woman in her seventies with COVID-19, enrolled during active disease. Sequenced input: peripheral blood. The rearrangement joins TRBV7-2 to TRBJ1-6; possibly TRBD1 for D (5 bases). CDR3 nucleotides: TGTGCCAGCAGCTTAGAGGTTTCGACAGATTATAATTCACCCCTCCACTTT. Translation gives CASSLEVSTDYNSPLHF. The complete variable domain, with remaining parts taken from reference TRBV7-2 and TRBJ1-6, reads GAGVSQSPSNKVTEKGKDVELRCDPISGHTALYWYRQSLGQGLEFLIYFQGNSAPDKSGLPSDRFSAERTGGSVSTLTIQRTQQEDSAVYLCASSLEVSTDYNSPLHFGNGTRLTVT.